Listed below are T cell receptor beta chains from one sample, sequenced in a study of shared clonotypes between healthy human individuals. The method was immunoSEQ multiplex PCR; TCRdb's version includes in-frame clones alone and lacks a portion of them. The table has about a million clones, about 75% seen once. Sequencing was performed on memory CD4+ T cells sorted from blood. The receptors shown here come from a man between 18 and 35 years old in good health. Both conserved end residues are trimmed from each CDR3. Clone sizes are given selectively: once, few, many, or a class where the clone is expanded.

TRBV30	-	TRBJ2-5	AWSPGARQETQY
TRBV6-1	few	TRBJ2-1	ASSERGGLVGEQF
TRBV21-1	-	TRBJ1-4	ASSKRQGGEKLF
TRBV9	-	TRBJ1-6	ASSASGSPLH
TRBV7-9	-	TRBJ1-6	ASSLGNNSPLH
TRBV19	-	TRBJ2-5	ASSKASGGTQY
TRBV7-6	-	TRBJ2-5	ASSRWWETQY
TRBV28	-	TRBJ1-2	ASRVTGSDYGYT
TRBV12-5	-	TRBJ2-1	ASGSPAEGRYNEQF
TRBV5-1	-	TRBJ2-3	ASSLWGWGQGTDTQY
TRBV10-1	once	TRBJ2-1	ASSRGDPQGNEQF
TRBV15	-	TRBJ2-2	ATNLNTGELF
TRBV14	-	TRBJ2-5	ASSHATTPVETQY
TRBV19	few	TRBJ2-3	ASSNPSGGARDTQY